The next 31 T cell receptor beta chains were all read from a single sample in a study of cytomegalovirus exposure and HLA in healthy donors. This PCR relied on a set of 60 Vbeta primers and 13 Jbeta primers. Only in-frame clones appear in the TCRdb table, and some are missing; sequencing was by immunoSEQ multiplex PCR. This table has fewer than 250,000 clones, 70% to 75% appearing once. The sequenced sample was PBMCs. All receptors derive from a young man in good health and CMV-seropositive.

This clone came up a few times. The genes are TRBV5-4 and TRBJ2-1; possibly TRBD1 for D (5 bases). This CDR3 has 13 amino acids. Germline loops: CDR1 SGHNT, CDR2 YYREEE (reference sequence). The V gene lost 2 bases and the J gene lost 8 bases, with 11 bases spanning the gap. The CDR3 nucleotides are TGTGCCAGCAGCTTTGACAGAGTGGATGAGCAGTTCTTC. Translation gives CASSFDRVDEQFF.

This clone occurred a few times. CDR3 region: CASRQSYEQYF. The CDR3 bases are TGCGCCAGCAGACAGTCCTACGAGCAGTACTTC. The chain couples TRBV5-1 to TRBJ2-7; D is uncertain. The CDR3 spans 11 residues. The V gene lost 5 bases and the J gene lost 1 base, with 4 bases spanning the gap. CDR1 SGHRS and CDR2 YFSETQ come from the germline V gene.

J is TRBJ2-3 and V is TRBV4-1; TRBD2 agrees at 7 bases. V lost 4 bases to trimming and J lost 11 bases; unmatched junction nucleotides: 15. This CDR3 region has 15 residues. Germline V lookup: CDR1 MGHRA, CDR2 YSYEKL. CDR3 coding DNA: TGCGCCAGCAGCCCCGAGGGCGGGAGAAGGTATCTGCAGTATTTT. Its protein is CASSPEGGRRYLQYF.

The chain is built from TRBV29-1 and TRBJ1-2, with D possibly matching TRBD1 (6 bases). Germline CDR1 and CDR2: SQVTM and ANQGSEA. CDR3 size: 14 residues. V was pared by 4 bases and J by 7 bases, with 19 bases between. DNA for the CDR3: TGCAGCGTTGCGTTCGGGACATTAAATGGTGGCTACACCTTC. Encoded protein: CSVAFGTLNGGYTF.

On this clone itself: Distinct nucleotide sequences in the sample also encode this CDR3. V is TRBV9 and J is TRBJ2-7, with 9 bases identical to TRBD1. The CDR3 has 15 residues. Germline CDR1 and CDR2: SGDLS and YYNGEE. The V segment lost 0 bases and the J segment 2 bases; nucleotides outside the gene matches: 3. The chain's CDR3 is CASSVGGTGTYEQYF. The CDR3 DNA follows: TGTGCCAGCAGCGTAGGAGGGACAGGGACCTACGAGCAGTACTTC.

This chain uses TRBV5-4 with TRBJ1-2; D gene unclear. Germline V gene lookup returns CDR1 SGHNT and CDR2 YYREEE (reference sequence). The CDR3 has 16 amino acids. Trimming left V 1 base short and J 7 bases short, with 20 bases between. The chain's CDR3 is CASSLPFGEISGGYTF. Here the CDR3 DNA reads TGTGCCAGCAGCTTGCCGTTTGGGGAGATCTCAGGTGGCTACACCTTC.

J is TRBJ2-3 and V is TRBV7-2; D not certain. The germline V gene has CDR1 SGHTA and CDR2 FQGNSA. V lost 3 bases and J 2 bases, leaving 6 bases between the germline ends. The CDR3 length is 13 residues. The CDR3: CASSFPYTDTQYF. In DNA, the CDR3 is TGTGCCAGCAGCTTCCCCTACACAGATACGCAGTATTTT.

This clone was detected only a few times. The V and J genes are TRBV11-2 and TRBJ2-5, with 14 nucleotides matching TRBD2. The CDR3 sequence is 16 residues long. The trim removed 1 base at V and 4 bases at J, leaving 2 bases unmatched. CDR1 and CDR2 from the germline V gene are SGHAT and FQNNGV. This chain's CDR3 is CASSLGGTSGRETQYF. For the CDR3, the DNA is TGTGCCAGCAGCTTAGGGGGGACTAGCGGGAGAGAGACCCAGTACTTC.

The chain recombines TRBV27 with TRBJ2-7; 11 bases map to TRBD2. Germline V gene lookup returns CDR1 MNHEY and CDR2 SMNVEV (reference sequence). J was trimmed by 3 bases and V by 5 bases; bases with no gene match: 0. This CDR3 comprises 13 residues. This CDR3 reads CASSLAGGYEQYF. The CDR3 nucleotides are TGTGCCAGCAGTCTAGCGGGGGGCTACGAGCAGTACTTC.

The chain recombines TRBV7-9 with TRBJ2-7; D call uncertain. The CDR3 contains 11 residues. Trimming left V 4 bases short and J 7 bases short, with 8 bases between. Germline loops: CDR1 SEHNR, CDR2 FQNEAQ (reference sequence). The CDR3 DNA sequence: TGTGCCAGCAGCTCCGCTCGGGAGCAGTACTTC. It encodes CASSSAREQYF.

The V and J genes are TRBV7-9 and TRBJ2-3; possibly TRBD2 for D (5 bases). CDR1 and CDR2 (germline): SEHNR, FQNEAQ (reference sequence). The V end was cut by 3 bases, the J end by 0 bases, with 10 bases between. CDR3 size: 15 residues. The CDR3 region is CASSFLTGSTDTQYF. The CDR3 nucleotides read TGTGCCAGCAGCTTCCTCACGGGAAGCACAGATACGCAGTATTTT.

The chain is built from TRBV19 and TRBJ2-1, with unresolved D. CDR1 and CDR2 from the germline V gene are LNHDA and SQIVND (reference sequence). V was pared by 0 bases and J by 0 bases, with 12 bases between. This CDR3 region has 17 residues. CDR3 bases: TGTGCCAGTAGTATAGATGGCGCTAGACTCTCCTACAATGAGCAGTTCTTC. This codes for CASSIDGARLSYNEQFF.

CDR3 DNA sequence: TGCGCCAGCAGCTTCACGGCGGGGGTGAACACTGAAGCTTTCTTT. This translates into CASSFTAGVNTEAFF. This chain links TRBV5-1 with TRBJ1-1; a possible D gene is TRBD1 (5 bases). The V end was cut by 2 bases, the J end by 0 bases, with 11 bases between. The CDR3 is made up of 15 amino acids. Germline-derived CDR1 and CDR2 are SGHRS and YFSETQ.

This chain joins TRBV7-9 and TRBJ2-5; 11 nucleotides line up with TRBD2. Germline V lookup: CDR1 SEHNR, CDR2 FQNEAQ (reference sequence). Unmatched junction bases numbered 5, after V lost 4 bases and J lost 1 base. The CDR3 is 16 residues long. CDR3 sequence reads: CASSSTSGGRQETQYF. DNA of the CDR3: TGTGCCAGCAGCTCCACTAGCGGGGGCCGCCAAGAGACCCAGTACTTC.

Comment on this clone: Other DNA sequences in this sample translate to the same CDR3. The V and J genes are TRBV28 and TRBJ1-5; TRBD1 might be the D (5 bases). Germline CDR1 and CDR2: MDHEN and SYDVKM. V lost 10 bases to trimming and J lost 0 bases, with 19 bases between them. The CDR3 extends over 16 amino acids. CDR3 protein: CATLGHETYSNQPQHF. DNA for the CDR3: TGTGCCACCTTAGGACACGAAACTTATAGCAATCAGCCCCAGCATTTT.

The count of this clone is one. The rearrangement uses TRBV14 and TRBJ1-1; 8 nucleotides agree with TRBD1. V lost 4 bases and J lost 7; bases outside the gene matches: 14. This CDR3 has 16 amino acids. Looked up from germline, CDR1 is SGHDN and CDR2 is FVKESK. The CDR3 DNA reads TGTGCCAGCAGCCGAAATACGGACAGGGAGGAGGTTGAAGCTTTCTTT. Its translation: CASSRNTDREEVEAFF.

The chain employs TRBV5-5 and TRBJ1-3; no reliable D call. The CDR3 runs 15 residues. Per the germline V gene, CDR1 is SGHKS and CDR2 is YYEKEE (reference sequence). Trimming pared 0 bases from V and 0 bases from J, leaving 7 bases between. CDR3 in DNA: TGTGCCAGCAGCTTGGGTGACTCCTCTGGAAACACCATATATTTT. Translating gives CASSLGDSSGNTIYF. Full variable domain (outside the CDR3, taken from reference TRBV5-5 and TRBJ1-3): DAGVTQSPTHLIKTRGQQVTLRCSPISGHKSVSWYQQVLGQGPQFIFQYYEKEERGRGNFPDRFSARQFPNYSSELNVNALLLGDSALYLCASSLGDSSGNTIYFGEGSWLTVV.

This clone was observed a single time. The J gene is TRBJ1-1, the V gene TRBV6-1; a possible D gene is TRBD1 (6 bases). The germline V and J ends were trimmed by 5 bases and 6 bases, with 13 bases remaining between them. This CDR3 spans 13 amino acids. The germline V gene encodes CDR1 MNHNS and CDR2 SASEGT. The CDR3 is CASSRPGDPEAFF. The DNA for the CDR3 is TGTGCCAGCAGTCGTCCAGGGGATCCTGAAGCTTTCTTT.

The CDR3 loop is CASSLGGVGELFF. The CDR3 bases are TGCGCCAGCAGCCTTGGGGGGGTCGGGGAGCTGTTTTTT. This rearrangement joins TRBV4-3 to TRBJ2-2; TRBD2 agrees at 7 bases. The CDR3 consists of 13 residues. Germline V gives CDR1 LGHNA, CDR2 YSLEER. V lost 4 bases to trimming and J lost 7 bases; unmatched junction nucleotides: 3.

The chain links TRBV12-5 to TRBJ2-6; 7 nucleotides agree with TRBD2. Germline CDR1 reads LGHNT; CDR2 reads FRNRAP. This CDR3 contains 18 residues. Germline trimming cut 3 bases from V and 0 bases from J; bases unmatched to any gene: 8. The CDR3 nucleotides read TGTGCTAGTGGTTTCTCTAGCGGTGGCTCCTCTGGGGCCAACGTCCTGACTTTC. Its protein product is CASGFSSGGSSGANVLTF.

This chain links TRBV14 with TRBJ1-2; the D is unclear. The V end lost 4 bases, the J end lost 0 bases, and 6 bases lay between the germline ends. The CDR3 is made up of 13 amino acids. The germline V gene has CDR1 SGHDN and CDR2 FVKESK. CDR3 sequence reads: CASSPQTNYGYTF. CDR3 in DNA: TGTGCCAGCAGCCCACAGACTAACTATGGCTACACCTTC.

The chain recombines TRBV18 with TRBJ2-7; tentatively, D is TRBD2 (6 bases). The ends were cut back, 1 base at V and 5 bases at J, with 12 bases in the middle. CDR1 and CDR2 from the germline V gene are KGHSH and LQKENI. The CDR3 is 14 amino acids. The CDR3 DNA reads as TGTGCCAGCTCACCACAAGCAGGAGGGAACGAGCAGTACTTC. It codes for CASSPQAGGNEQYF.

The rearrangement uses TRBV18 and TRBJ1-6; TRBD1 matches 11 bases. Germline loops: CDR1 KGHSH, CDR2 LQKENI. J gave up 10 bases and V 3 bases, and 5 bases lay outside the gene matches. This CDR3 comprises 15 residues. DNA of the CDR3: TGTGCCAGCTCACCTTCGGACAGGGGGCTGTCACCCCTCCACTTT. It encodes CASSPSDRGLSPLHF. Combining the CDR3 with reference TRBV18 and TRBJ1-6 gives the whole variable domain NAGVMQNPRHLVRRRGQEARLRCSPMKGHSHVYWYRQLPEEGLKFMVYLQKENIIDESGMPKERFSAEFPKEGPSILRIQQVVRGDSAAYFCASSPSDRGLSPLHFGNGTRLTVT.

This clone showed up just a few times. The chain has TRBV4-3 and TRBJ1-2; TRBD1 agrees at 9 bases. Germline assignment: CDR1 LGHNA and CDR2 YSLEER. Unmatched junction bases numbered 7, after V lost 1 base and J lost 4 bases. The CDR3 contains 16 residues. This CDR3 is CASSQGAGTGSYGYTF. The CDR3 DNA sequence: TGCGCCAGCAGCCAAGGAGCCGGGACAGGGAGCTATGGCTACACCTTC.

On this clone itself: Other DNA sequences in the same sample also yield this CDR3. This chain joins TRBV18 and TRBJ1-2; 8 positions agree with TRBD1. Per the germline V gene, CDR1 is KGHSH and CDR2 is LQKENI. V gave up 0 bases and J gave up 6 bases; unmatched junction bases: 3. There are 14 residues in the CDR3. CDR3 in DNA: TGTGCCAGCTCACCACCCACGACAGGGGATGGCTACACCTTC. Its translation: CASSPPTTGDGYTF.

The V gene is TRBV15, the J gene TRBJ2-1, with TRBD2 identical over 7 bases. V lost 3 bases to trimming and J lost 7 bases; unmatched junction nucleotides: 12. The CDR3 consists of 16 residues. Germline V CDR1 and CDR2: LNHNV, YYDKDF (reference sequence). The CDR3: CATSRGGSGPGNEQFF. The CDR3 region has the DNA TGTGCCACCAGCAGGGGGGGGTCCGGACCTGGGAATGAGCAGTTCTTC.

The chain joins TRBV7-5 to TRBJ2-5; the table's TRBD1 call for D was not verified on the DNA. TRBV7-5 represents a pseudogene. The CDR3 has 15 residues. DNA of the CDR3: TGTGCCAGAAGCCAACTCACAGGGGCACAAGAGACCCAGTACTTC. It codes for CARSQLTGAQETQYF.

The V gene is TRBV6-6, the J gene TRBJ1-1; 7 nucleotides align to TRBD1. The germline V gene encodes CDR1 MNHNY and CDR2 SVGAGI (reference sequence). The CDR3 spans 12 residues. J lost 7 bases, V lost 5 bases, and 4 bases had no gene match. This CDR3 is CASSPRQGEAFF. Written as DNA, the CDR3 is TGTGCCAGCAGTCCGCGACAGGGTGAAGCTTTCTTT.

The rearrangement uses TRBV27 and TRBJ1-5; D uncertain. The CDR3 runs 13 residues. V lost 5 bases and J lost 4, with 9 bases in between. Per the germline V gene, CDR1 is MNHEY and CDR2 is SMNVEV (reference sequence). CDR3 residues: CASSRRTNQPQHF. CDR3 nucleotides: TGTGCCAGCAGTCGACGGACTAATCAGCCCCAGCATTTT.

There are a few counts of this clone. The V gene is TRBV2, the J gene TRBJ2-1; TRBD1 matches 8 bases. CDR1 and CDR2 (germline): SNHLY, FYNNEI. There are 12 residues in the CDR3. Trimming took 8 bases from V and 14 from J; bases not matched to a gene: 11. The CDR3 reads CASGPRGRGEFF. Here the CDR3 DNA reads TGTGCCAGCGGGCCCAGGGGGCGTGGGGAGTTCTTC.

The gene calls are TRBV7-3 and TRBJ1-3; 8 bases line up with TRBD1. V lost 5 bases, J lost 1 base, and 13 bases stayed unmatched. CDR1 and CDR2 (germline): SGHTA, FQGTGA. The CDR3 contains 18 residues. For the CDR3, the DNA is TGTGCCAGCAGCCCTAGCGGGACAGGCCGTATGTCTGGAAACACCATATATTTT. This translates into CASSPSGTGRMSGNTIYF.